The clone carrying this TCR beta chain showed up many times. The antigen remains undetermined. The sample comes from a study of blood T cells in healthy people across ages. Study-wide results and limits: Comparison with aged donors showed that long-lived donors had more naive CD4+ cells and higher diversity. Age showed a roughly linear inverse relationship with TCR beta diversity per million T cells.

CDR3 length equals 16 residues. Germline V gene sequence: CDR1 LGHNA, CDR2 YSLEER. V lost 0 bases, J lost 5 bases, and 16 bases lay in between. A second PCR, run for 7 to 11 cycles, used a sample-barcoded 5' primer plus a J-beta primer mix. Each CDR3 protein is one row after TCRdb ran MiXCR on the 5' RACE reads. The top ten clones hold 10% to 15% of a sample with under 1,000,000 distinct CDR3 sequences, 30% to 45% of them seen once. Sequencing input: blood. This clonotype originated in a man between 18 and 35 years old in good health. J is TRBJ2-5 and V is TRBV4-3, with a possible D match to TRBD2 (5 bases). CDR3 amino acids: CASSQDLRGNEETQYF. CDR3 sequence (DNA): TGCGCCAGCAGCCAAGACTTGAGAGGGAATGAGGAGACCCAGTACTTC.